This T cell receptor beta chain appears in the sequencing data of a study of blood T cell repertoires in COVID-19 (dated by TCRdb to between 2020 and 2021). For the wider study: Collaborator samples came from the United States, Italy and Spain and covered acute and convalescent phases of COVID-19. The material from the prospective study consisted of cDNA or gDNA derived from T cells, B-cell-depleted T cells, or PBMCs. A de-identified subject ID, COVID-19 status, age in years and sex were almost always included in the sample metadata. The samples were drawn from the first 160 participants of the ongoing ImmuneRACE study and from 1,254 subjects provided by 6 global collaborators. Where available, HLA class I and class II types were taken from metadata supplied by the sample provider and were not determined by assay-based typing. The repertoires were made available in a free public database intended to serve as a resource for research on the immune response to SARS-CoV-2. Subjects who had been exposed to COVID-19, were actively infected with it, or had recovered from it provided the deeply sampled blood TCRbeta repertoires that made up the dataset. What the study reported, not specific to this receptor: Clinical and demographic metadata were provided uncurated, with the amount varying by source and participant.

From its cysteine to its phenylalanine, the CDR3 spans 13 amino acids. The kept DNA is CDR3 alone, 39 bases in frame from the first base. A distance of 16 bases separates the germline ends of V and J, which lose 6 bases and 7 bases respectively. CDR1 and CDR2 (GTSNPN, SVGIG) derive from the germline V gene (reference sequence). As concerns this clone: Its antigen has not been determined. The sample holds no much larger clone one base away, and base qualities are not on file.

TCRbeta CDR3 regions were amplified from genomic DNA using the immunoSEQ Assay, a bias-controlled multiplex PCR. The study's processing was this. Nucleated cell counts per sample were estimated from amplification of reference gene primers within the assay. Sequence reads were collapsed and filtered to measure the absolute abundance of every unique TCRbeta CDR3 rearrangement. For each sample, productive Simpson clonality was calculated by taking the square root of Simpson's diversity index across productive rearrangements. Here the immuneACCESS table is served through TCRdb, limited to in-frame sequences with V and J called. Missing clones are a known gap in these copies; in checked studies unresolved V genes cover under half, and the rest lacks a known reason. That table furnishes V, J and clone size, whereas the DNA furnished D and trimming. This sample holds around 160,000 clones; around 87% were observed only once. The ten top clones hold around 6.1% of the sample.

Each collaborating institution followed its own protocols to collect whole blood in K2EDTA tubes. For TCRbeta analysis, collaborators shipped samples as frozen whole blood, isolated PBMCs, or DNA extracted from either of those sample types. The sequence links TRBV30 to TRBJ1-5; the D gene remains uncertain. The sample consisted of peripheral blood. This TCR came from a man aged 80 or over with acute or convalescent COVID-19. The CDR3 protein: CACKPLGGQPQHF. The DNA reads as follows: TGTGCCTGTAAACCCCTAGGTGGACAGCCCCAGCATTTT.